What follows are 5 T cell receptor beta chains derived from one specimen sequenced in a study of cytomegalovirus exposure and HLA in healthy donors. In the PCR, 60 Vbeta and 13 Jbeta primers were used. Sequencing was performed with immunoSEQ multiplex PCR; in TCRdb, only in-frame clones are kept and a portion is missing. Seen here are about 170,000 clones, roughly 79% observed once, and the top ten hold 4% to 5%. The sequenced sample consisted of PBMCs. Receptors originate from a woman aged 18-35 years in good health and CMV-seropositive.

The chain has TRBV6-5 and TRBJ2-7, with 10 bases aligning to TRBD1. The CDR3 runs 15 residues. J gave up 5 bases and V 1 base, and 5 bases lay outside the gene matches. The germline V gene encodes CDR1 MNHEY and CDR2 SVGAGI. The CDR3 region has the DNA TGTGCCAGCAGTTACTTGGGACAGGGGTACCACGAGCAGTACTTC. Translating gives CASSYLGQGYHEQYF.

This clone was recorded once. The genes are TRBV4-3 and TRBJ2-5; 8 bases are a match to TRBD1. The length of the CDR3 is 14 residues. CDR1 and CDR2 from the germline V gene are LGHNA and YSLEER. Trimming at V came to 4 bases and at J to 6 bases, leaving 7 bases not matched to a gene. Written as DNA, the CDR3 is TGCGCCAGCAGCCCTGGGACAGGTGATCAGACCCAGTACTTC. It translates to CASSPGTGDQTQYF.

The CDR3 nucleotides are TGCGCCAGCAGCCAAGAAGGGACTAGCGGGGGAGGAAAGACCCAGTACTTC. The encoded protein is CASSQEGTSGGGKTQYF. V and J are TRBV4-1 and TRBJ2-5, with 14 bases that match TRBD2. The CDR3 sequence is 17 residues long. CDR1 MGHRA and CDR2 YSYEKL come from the germline V gene. With 0 bases clipped from V and 6 bases from J, the junction kept 6 bases outside the gene matches.

The V call is TRBV2, the J call TRBJ2-7, with TRBD2 as a possible D gene (6 bases). CDR1 is SNHLY and CDR2 is FYNNEI in the germline V gene. V dropped 3 bases and J dropped 2 bases, with 11 bases sitting between them. This CDR3 is 14 amino acids long. The CDR3 bases are TGTGCCAGCAGTGATCCGGGGGAAGCCTACGAGCAGTACTTC. This codes for CASSDPGEAYEQYF. The full variable domain, in which reference TRBV2 and TRBJ2-7 provide the parts outside the CDR3, is EPEVTQTPSHQVTQMGQEVILRCVPISNHLYFYWYRQILGQKVEFLVSFYNNEISEKSEIFDDQFSVERPDGSNFTLKIRSTKLEDSAMYFCASSDPGEAYEQYFGPGTRLTVT.

This chain connects TRBV27 to TRBJ2-1; TRBD1 matches 7 bases. The CDR3 is made up of 14 amino acids. V lost 8 bases and J lost 4; bases outside the gene matches: 8. Germline lookup yields CDR1 MNHEY and CDR2 SMNVEV (reference sequence). CDR3 nucleotides: TGTGCCAGCGGGCAGGCAGGGGGTTACAATGAGCAGTTCTTC. It codes for CASGQAGGYNEQFF.